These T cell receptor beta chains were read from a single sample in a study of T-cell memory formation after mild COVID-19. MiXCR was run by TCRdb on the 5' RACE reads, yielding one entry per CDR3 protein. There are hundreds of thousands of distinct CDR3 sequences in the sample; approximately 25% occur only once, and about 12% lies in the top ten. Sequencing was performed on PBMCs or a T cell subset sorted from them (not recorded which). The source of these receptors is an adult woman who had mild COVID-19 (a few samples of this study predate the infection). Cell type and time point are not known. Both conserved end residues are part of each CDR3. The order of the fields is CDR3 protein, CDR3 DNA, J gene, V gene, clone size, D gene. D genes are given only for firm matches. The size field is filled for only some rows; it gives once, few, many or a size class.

CDR3aa: CASSSSGTGGLYEQYF
CDR3nt: TGTGCCAGCAGTTCTTCCGGGACAGGGGGGCTCTACGAGCAGTACTTC
j_gene: TRBJ2-7
v_gene: TRBV27
abundance: NA
d_gene: TRBD1

CDR3aa: CASSVGLAISYEQYF
CDR3nt: TGTGCCAGCAGCGTAGGGCTAGCCATCTCCTACGAGCAGTACTTC
j_gene: TRBJ2-7
v_gene: TRBV9
abundance: few
d_gene: NA

CDR3aa: CSADQERGFTDTQYF
CDR3nt: TGCAGTGCCGATCAAGAGCGGGGATTCACAGATACGCAGTATTTT
j_gene: TRBJ2-3
v_gene: TRBV20-1
abundance: NA
d_gene: TRBD2

CDR3aa: CSASQGRVEKLFF
CDR3nt: TGCAGTGCTAGTCAGGGGCGCGTTGAAAAACTGTTTTTT
j_gene: TRBJ1-4
v_gene: TRBV20-1
abundance: few
d_gene: NA

CDR3aa: CASSLAGQSDYTF
CDR3nt: TGTGCCAGCAGCTTAGCGGGGCAGAGTGACTACACCTTC
j_gene: TRBJ1-2
v_gene: TRBV7-2
abundance: NA
d_gene: NA

CDR3aa: CASRRGDRETVKTETQYF
CDR3nt: TGTGCCAGCAGACGAGGGGACAGGGAAACCGTGAAAACGGAGACCCAGTACTTC
j_gene: TRBJ2-5
v_gene: TRBV12-3/TRBV12-4
abundance: few
d_gene: TRBD1

CDR3aa: CSVEEGARYNEQFF
CDR3nt: TGCAGCGTTGAAGAAGGTGCCCGTTACAATGAGCAGTTCTTC
j_gene: TRBJ2-1
v_gene: TRBV29-1
abundance: NA
d_gene: NA

CDR3aa: CASSLNGGKNIQYF
CDR3nt: TGTGCCAGCAGTTTAAATGGGGGCAAGAACATTCAGTACTTC
j_gene: TRBJ2-4
v_gene: TRBV12-3/TRBV12-4
abundance: NA
d_gene: NA

CDR3aa: CASSLGEATYEQYF
CDR3nt: TGTGCCAGCAGCTTGGGTGAAGCGACCTACGAGCAGTACTTC
j_gene: TRBJ2-7
v_gene: TRBV7-2
abundance: NA
d_gene: NA

CDR3aa: CISVPEAARREPLHSYEQYF
CDR3nt: NA
j_gene: TRBJ2-7
v_gene: TRBV7-5
abundance: NA
d_gene: NA

CDR3aa: CASSQIRGETQYF
CDR3nt: TGCGCCAGCAGCCAGATTAGGGGTGAGACCCAGTACTTC
j_gene: TRBJ2-5
v_gene: TRBV4-1
abundance: NA
d_gene: NA

CDR3aa: CASFGETQYF
CDR3nt: TGTGCCAGCTTTGGAGAGACCCAGTACTTC
j_gene: TRBJ2-5
v_gene: TRBV6-6
abundance: NA
d_gene: NA

CDR3aa: CASSYWTSEYREQFF
CDR3nt: TGTGCCAGCAGTTACTGGACTAGCGAATACCGGGAGCAGTTCTTC
j_gene: TRBJ2-1
v_gene: TRBV6-2/TRBV6-3
abundance: NA
d_gene: TRBD2

CDR3aa: CATSAGGRQPQHF
CDR3nt: TGTGCCACCAGTGCCGGGGGCCGTCAGCCCCAGCATTTT
j_gene: TRBJ1-5
v_gene: TRBV24-1
abundance: NA
d_gene: NA

CDR3aa: CASKPEWGGYGYTF
CDR3nt: TGTGCCAGCAAACCCGAATGGGGGGGTTATGGCTACACCTTC
j_gene: TRBJ1-2
v_gene: TRBV7-2
abundance: few
d_gene: NA

CDR3aa: CSASSASGGIAETQYF
CDR3nt: TGCAGTGCTAGTAGTGCTAGCGGGGGGATAGCGGAGACCCAGTACTTC
j_gene: TRBJ2-5
v_gene: TRBV20-1
abundance: NA
d_gene: TRBD2

CDR3aa: CASSQVGGAGLNTEAFF
CDR3nt: TGTGCCAGCAGCCAAGTGGGGGGGGCCGGTTTGAACACTGAAGCTTTCTTT
j_gene: TRBJ1-1
v_gene: TRBV3-1
abundance: few
d_gene: NA

CDR3aa: CASSLGGSTQYF
CDR3nt: TGTGCCAGCAGCTTGGGTGGTAGTACGCAGTATTTT
j_gene: TRBJ2-3
v_gene: TRBV5-6
abundance: few
d_gene: NA

CDR3aa: CASSPAGPVITDTQYF
CDR3nt: TGTGCCAGCAGTCCCGCTGGGCCTGTGATCACAGATACGCAGTATTTT
j_gene: TRBJ2-3
v_gene: TRBV27
abundance: NA
d_gene: NA

CDR3aa: CASSFSGRAKELFF
CDR3nt: TGTGCCAGCAGTTTCAGCGGGAGGGCCAAGGAGCTGTTTTTT
j_gene: TRBJ2-2
v_gene: TRBV12-3/TRBV12-4
abundance: NA
d_gene: TRBD2

CDR3aa: CASSLAATEAFF
CDR3nt: TGTGCCAGCAGTTTAGCGGCCACTGAAGCTTTCTTT
j_gene: TRBJ1-1
v_gene: TRBV12-3/TRBV12-4
abundance: NA
d_gene: NA

CDR3aa: CASSEGAGGRLAGDGEETQYF
CDR3nt: TGTGCCAGCAGTGAGGGGGCAGGGGGACGACTAGCGGGAGACGGCGAAGAGACCCAGTACTTC
j_gene: TRBJ2-5
v_gene: TRBV25-1
abundance: many
d_gene: TRBD2

CDR3aa: CASSSWMGINTDTQYF
CDR3nt: TGTGCCAGCAGTTCATGGATGGGGATTAACACAGATACGCAGTATTTT
j_gene: TRBJ2-3
v_gene: TRBV27
abundance: few
d_gene: NA

CDR3aa: CASSLQGAAEAFF
CDR3nt: TGTGCCAGCAGCTTGCAGGGGGCGGCTGAAGCTTTCTTT
j_gene: TRBJ1-1
v_gene: TRBV7-8
abundance: NA
d_gene: TRBD1

CDR3aa: CASSRQGGETQYF
CDR3nt: TGTGCCAGCAGCCGACAGGGGGGAGAGACCCAGTACTTC
j_gene: TRBJ2-5
v_gene: TRBV6-4
abundance: many
d_gene: TRBD1

CDR3aa: CASSVKPRVGVDEQFF
CDR3nt: TGTGCCAGCAGCGTAAAGCCTAGGGTAGGTGTTGATGAGCAGTTCTTC
j_gene: TRBJ2-1
v_gene: TRBV9
abundance: NA
d_gene: NA

CDR3aa: CASSFSGERGFF
CDR3nt: TGTGCCAGCAGTTTTTCCGGGGAGCGTGGGTTCTTC
j_gene: TRBJ2-1
v_gene: TRBV12-3/TRBV12-4
abundance: many
d_gene: NA